The following is a TCR beta chain sequence with its context. This sample was taken from a study of blood T cell repertoires in COVID-19. Study-wide background: Nucleic acid was either cDNA or gDNA, and it came from T cells, B-cell-depleted T cells, or PBMCs.

The CDR3 has 14 residues. CDR1 is MGHRA, CDR2 YSYEKL, per germline. V shed 0 bases and J shed 7 bases, with 13 bases lying between them. Here immunoSEQ multiplex PCR was the method, and the copy in TCRdb shows in-frame clones only, minus some. The sample shows approximately 210,000 clones, approximately 84% of them seen only once. The sequence came from a woman of 80 years or more with COVID-19, enrolled during active disease. Sequenced sample: peripheral blood. The chain is built from TRBV4-1 and TRBJ2-7; weak D call: TRBD2 (5 bases). This CDR3 reads CASSQDPGLGEQYF. In DNA form, the CDR3 reads TGCGCCAGCAGCCAAGATCCGGGATTAGGAGAGCAGTACTTC.